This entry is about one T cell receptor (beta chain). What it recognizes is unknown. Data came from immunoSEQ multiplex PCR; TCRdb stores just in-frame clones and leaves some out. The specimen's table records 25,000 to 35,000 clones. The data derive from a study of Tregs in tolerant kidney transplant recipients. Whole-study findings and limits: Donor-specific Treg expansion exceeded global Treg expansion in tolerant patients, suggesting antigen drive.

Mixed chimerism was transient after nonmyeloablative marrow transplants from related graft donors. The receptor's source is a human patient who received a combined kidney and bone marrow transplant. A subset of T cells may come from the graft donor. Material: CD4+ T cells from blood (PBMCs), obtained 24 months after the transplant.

This chain's CDR3 is CASTRTGVNQETQYF. The sequenced CDR3 bases are TGTGCCAGTACCCGGACAGGGGTTAATCAAGAGACC. The rearrangement uses TRBV19 and TRBJ2-5, with TRBD1 matching over 9 bases. The read ends 3 residues early relative to the CDR3; the germline J gene fills the gap. The trim removed 7 bases at V and 2 bases at J, leaving 8 bases unmatched. This CDR3 region has 15 residues. Germline assignment: CDR1 LNHDA and CDR2 SQIVND (reference sequence).